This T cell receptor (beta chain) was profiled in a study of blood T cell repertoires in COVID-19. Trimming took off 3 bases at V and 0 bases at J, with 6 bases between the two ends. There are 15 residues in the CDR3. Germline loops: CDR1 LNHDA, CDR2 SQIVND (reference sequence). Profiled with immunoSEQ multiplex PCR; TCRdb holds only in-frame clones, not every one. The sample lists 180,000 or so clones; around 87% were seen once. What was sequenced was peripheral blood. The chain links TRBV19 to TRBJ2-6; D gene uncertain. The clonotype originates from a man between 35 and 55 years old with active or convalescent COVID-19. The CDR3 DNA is TGTGCCAGTAGTATGTCCTACTCTGGGGCCAACGTCCTGACTTTC. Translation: CASSMSYSGANVLTF.